Here is one TCR beta chain with its context. This record comes from a study of blood T cell repertoires in COVID-19. Study context: The origin of the acute and convalescent COVID-19 samples was the United States, Italy and Spain. PBMCs, B-cell-depleted T cells, or T cells provided the cDNA or gDNA that made up the material.

Source study methods: Scientists estimated how many nucleated cells there were by amplifying reference gene primers. The data were produced by immunoSEQ multiplex PCR, yet TCRdb's version contains in-frame clones alone and is incomplete. The V and J calls and clone size come from that table; D and trimming were worked out from the DNA. The sample comprises approximately 50,000 clones, around 82% of which are singletons, and over 20% rests with the top ten. The CDR3 runs to 15 residues. V lost 10 bases to trimming and J lost 2 bases; unmatched junction nucleotides: 8. CDR1 is MNHNY, CDR2 SVGAGI, per germline (reference sequence). The Seattle patients, enrolled during active infection, were followed longitudinally.

The rearrangement links TRBV6-6 to TRBJ2-3; 11 bases match TRBD2. What was sequenced was peripheral blood. The sequence derives from an elderly woman with COVID-19, enrolled during active disease. As DNA, the CDR3 is TGTGCCACCTCCGGGACTAGCGGAGTCACAGATACGCAGTATTTT. It codes for CATSGTSGVTDTQYF.